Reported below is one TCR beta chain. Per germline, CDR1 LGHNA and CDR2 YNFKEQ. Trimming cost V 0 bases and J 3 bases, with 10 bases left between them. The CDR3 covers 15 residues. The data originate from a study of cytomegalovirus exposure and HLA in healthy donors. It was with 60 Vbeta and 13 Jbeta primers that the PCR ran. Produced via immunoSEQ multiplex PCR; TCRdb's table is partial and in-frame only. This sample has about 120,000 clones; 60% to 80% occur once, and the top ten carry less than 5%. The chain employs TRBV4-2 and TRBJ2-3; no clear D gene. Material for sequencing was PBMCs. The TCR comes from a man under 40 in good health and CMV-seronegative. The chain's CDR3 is CASSQDGTVTDTQYF. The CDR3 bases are TGTGCCAGCAGCCAAGATGGCACAGTTACAGATACGCAGTATTTT.